Below, one T cell receptor (beta chain) is given with its context. What this receptor recognizes is not known. This sequence may be a read error, since a much larger clone differs from it by one base. The sample comes from a study (dated by TCRdb to 2017 to 2019). About the investigation overall: To characterize human CD8+ TCR repertoires that recognize immunodominant viral antigens, the researchers relied on sequence and structural analyses. On the study overall, not on this receptor specifically: The CD8+ TCR repertoires specific to different immunodominant viral antigens were reported to be highly diverse and distinct from one another.

The instrument was an Illumina HiSeq 2500. TCRdb took the public reads, trimmed them with fastp at Q25, ran MiXCR for clone calling and kept in-frame beta chains. CDR3 protein duplicates are merged, each entry listing the most common genes and DNA. This sample holds about 1,800 distinct CDR3 sequences; around 30% were observed only once. The ten largest make up 5.7% of the sample. The CDR3 spans 14 residues, from the cysteine through the phenylalanine. Solely the CDR3 DNA is kept, with 42 bases framed from the first base. At the junction V is shortened by 8 bases and J by 2 bases, with 12 bases in between. As encoded in the germline V gene, CDR1 is SGHVS while CDR2 is FNYEAQ.

Recombination joined TRBV7-6 with TRBJ2-2, with TRBD2 as a weak D call on 6 bases. The source is a female donor. Sequences were obtained from CD8+ T cells (not recorded whether cultured). The nucleotide sequence reads as follows: TGTGCCAGCGGCCCGGAGGGCAACACCGGGGAGCTGTTTTTT. It is translated as CASGPEGNTGELFF.